These 4 T cell receptor beta chains were all obtained from the same sample, sequenced in a study of CD8 T cells in ankylosing spondylitis. What these receptors recognize is not known. Study-level results: Ankylosing spondylitis blood appeared to carry a characteristic TCR beta motif of several highly homologous variants.

A single record per CDR3 protein comes from TCRdb applying MiXCR to the 5' RACE reads. The sample contains some 840,000 distinct CDR3 sequences, roughly 12% of which appear only once. Source material: blood, either unsorted or a sorted T cell fraction (not recorded which). These receptor sequences come from a male donor with ankylosing spondylitis.

The chain has TRBV6-2 or TRBV6-3 and TRBJ2-3, with TRBD2 as a possible D gene (6 bases). The CDR3 length is 14 residues. Germline loops: CDR1 MNHEY, CDR2 SVGEGT. With 6 bases removed from V and 4 bases from J, the gap between germline ends came to 14 bases. The CDR3 loop is CASSPHGSSDTQYF. The CDR3 DNA is TGTGCCAGCAGCCCTCACGGGAGTTCAGATACGCAGTATTTT.

The table lists this clonotype with a count of one. V usage is TRBV7-3 and J usage is TRBJ2-1, with 9 bases fitting TRBD2. The CDR3 has 15 residues. Germline V CDR1 and CDR2: SGHTA, FQGTGA. V shed 1 base, J shed 8 bases, and the junction held 6 bases outside the gene matches. In nucleotides, the CDR3 is TGTGCCAGCAGCTTAAGAGCGGGGGGAGTCGATGAGCAGTTCTTC. Translated: CASSLRAGGVDEQFF.

This clonotype was seen many times. This chain joins TRBV9 and TRBJ1-6; D is uncertain. Germline V gives CDR1 SGDLS, CDR2 YYNGEE. The CDR3 totals 13 residues. V was trimmed by 0 bases and J by 13 bases, leaving 11 bases between them. The CDR3 protein is CASSVGPELPLHF. The DNA for the CDR3 is TGTGCCAGCAGCGTAGGACCGGAGCTGCCCCTCCACTTT.

This clonotype occurred a few times. This chain connects TRBV5-1 to TRBJ2-1, with D unclear. V was clipped by 4 bases and J by 3 bases, with 17 bases between them. Germline assignment: CDR1 SGHRS and CDR2 YFSETQ. The CDR3 covers 16 residues. CDR3 sequence (DNA): TGCGCCAGCAGCCGGTCGGGTAGTTTTGACTACAATGAGCAGTTCTTC. This translates into CASSRSGSFDYNEQFF. Filled out from reference TRBV5-1 and TRBJ2-1, the complete variable domain reads KAGVTQTPRYLIKTRGQQVTLSCSPISGHRSVSWYQQTPGQGLQFLFEYFSETQRNKGNFPGRFSGRQFSNSRSEMNVSTLELGDSALYLCASSRSGSFDYNEQFFGPGTRLTVL.